One sample yielded the 32 T cell receptor beta chains listed below, sequenced in a study of tumor-infiltrating lymphocytes in localized non-small cell lung cancer. Clones were sequenced by immunoSEQ multiplex PCR, and TCRdb holds only the in-frame ones, with some missing. Of 24,000 or so clones listed, approximately 70% are singletons. Specimen: lung tumor tissue. The receptors were sampled from a human donor with non-small cell lung cancer.

As to this clone: The sample contains more than one DNA sequence encoding this CDR3. V gene TRBV18 combines with J gene TRBJ1-6; D possibly corresponds to TRBD1 (6 bases). V shed 2 bases and J shed 7 bases, with 6 bases lying between them. This CDR3 has 13 residues. CDR1 is KGHSH, CDR2 LQKENI, per germline. CDR3 residues: CASSPDRNSPLHF. The CDR3 coding sequence is TGTGCCAGCTCACCAGACAGGAATTCACCCCTCCACTTT.

The chain carries TRBV29-1 and TRBJ2-6; D is unclear. This CDR3 has 12 residues. Trimming cost V 5 bases and J 4 bases, with 6 bases left between them. The germline V gene has CDR1 SQVTM and CDR2 ANQGSEA. The CDR3 nucleotides are TGCAGCGTTCAACAGGGGGCCAACGTCCTGACTTTC. Its translation: CSVQQGANVLTF.

This clone was found a few times. The rearrangement uses TRBV2 and TRBJ2-1; D is ambiguous. V lost 5 bases and J lost 15, with 11 bases in between. Germline V gene data show CDR1 as SNHLY and CDR2 as FYNNEI. The CDR3 is 10 residues long. DNA for the CDR3: TGTGCCAGCAGTCCCTTGTCTCGGTTCTTC. It is translated as CASSPLSRFF.

In this sample, this clone turned up a few times. The chain employs TRBV18 and TRBJ2-3; 8 nucleotides match TRBD2. With 4 bases clipped from V and 3 bases from J, the junction kept 3 bases outside the gene matches. CDR1 and CDR2 (germline): KGHSH, LQKENI. This CDR3 spans 14 amino acids. The CDR3, as DNA: TGTGCCAGCTCACGACGGGAGGGAACAGATACGCAGTATTTT. Translation: CASSRREGTDTQYF. The full variable domain, its missing parts supplied by reference TRBV18 and TRBJ2-3, is NAGVMQNPRHLVRRRGQEARLRCSPMKGHSHVYWYRQLPEEGLKFMVYLQKENIIDESGMPKERFSAEFPKEGPSILRIQQVVRGDSAAYFCASSRREGTDTQYFGPGTRLTVL.

The chain combines TRBV7-2 with TRBJ2-2, with a weak D call TRBD1 (6 bases). The CDR3 loop spans 18 amino acids. The V gene lost 5 bases and the J gene lost 4 bases, with 23 bases spanning the gap. CDR1 and CDR2 (germline): SGHTA, FQGNSA. The CDR3 nucleotides are TGTGCCAGCAGCACAAACCAAGCCGGGACACCCGGCACCGGGGAGCTGTTTTTT. This translates into CASSTNQAGTPGTGELFF.

J is TRBJ1-5 and V is TRBV5-1, with D unresolved. Trimming stripped 0 bases from V and 4 bases from J, with 11 bases between. Germline V gene sequence: CDR1 SGHRS, CDR2 YFSETQ. The CDR3 spans 15 residues. The CDR3 spells CASSLAGGPNQPQHF. CDR3 nucleotide sequence: TGCGCCAGCAGCTTGGCCGGTGGCCCAAATCAGCCCCAGCATTTT.

This clone showed up just once. The chain links TRBV11-3 to TRBJ1-5; no clear D. The V and J ends lost 3 bases and 9 bases respectively, with 18 bases between them. This CDR3 has 15 residues. The germline gives CDR1 SGHNT, CDR2 YENEEA. CDR3 sequence (DNA): TGTGCCAGCAGCTTCCAAGGACGGAGCGATCGGCCCCAGCATTTT. Protein: CASSFQGRSDRPQHF.

This clone was seen more than once but under ten times. The CDR3 here is CASRRDTGELFF. In nucleotides, the CDR3 is TGCGCCAGCAGAAGGGACACCGGGGAGCTGTTTTTT. The chain carries TRBV5-1 and TRBJ2-2; D gene uncertain. In germline, CDR1 is SGHRS, CDR2 YFSETQ. V was clipped by 5 bases and J by 3 bases, with 5 bases between them. The CDR3 is made up of 12 amino acids.

The chain combines TRBV6-1 with TRBJ1-1; D gene ambiguous. Germline lookup yields CDR1 MNHNS and CDR2 SASEGT. Trimming stripped 7 bases from V and 1 base from J, with 13 bases between. CDR3 length: 14 amino acids. CDR3 nucleotide sequence: TGTGCCAGCACCATATATGAACGGAACACTGAAGCTTTCTTT. It is translated as CASTIYERNTEAFF.

V gene TRBV29-1 combines with J gene TRBJ2-1, with 8 bases lining up with TRBD1. The J segment lost 7 bases and the V segment lost 3 bases, leaving 11 bases of the junction unmatched. In germline, CDR1 is SQVTM, CDR2 ANQGSEA. The CDR3 length is 15 residues. CDR3 protein: CSVDVDRGAPNEQFF. CDR3 coding DNA: TGCAGCGTTGACGTAGACAGGGGCGCTCCTAATGAGCAGTTCTTC.

This clone was recorded only once. V usage is TRBV6-5 and J usage is TRBJ1-4, with D possibly being TRBD1 (5 bases). V was pared by 0 bases and J by 8 bases, with 13 bases between. The CDR3 has 15 residues. Germline V CDR1 and CDR2: MNHEY, SVGAGI. The CDR3 region has the DNA TGTGCCAGCAGTTACTCCTGGGGGGGGAGAGAAAAACTGTTTTTT. Translation: CASSYSWGGREKLFF.

This clone was seen many times. The genes are TRBV11-2 and TRBJ1-5; D might be TRBD1 (6 bases). The V end lost 3 bases, the J end lost 7 bases, and 10 bases lay between the germline ends. This CDR3 contains 13 residues. Germline values: CDR1 SGHAT, CDR2 FQNNGV. CDR3 residues: CASSLTQGQPQHF. CDR3 DNA: TGTGCCAGCAGCTTGACCCAGGGGCAGCCCCAGCATTTT.

This clone was detected once. This chain joins TRBV21-1 and TRBJ1-5. TRBV21-1 is tagged as a pseudogene. The CDR3 consists of 11 residues. The CDR3 DNA reads TGTGCCAGCAGCCCTAACCTCCCCCAGCATTTT. Its translation: CASSPNLPQHF.

This clone turned up a few times. The chain joins TRBV7-9 to TRBJ1-1; D not resolved. The CDR3 has 13 residues. Germline CDR1 is SEHNR and CDR2 is FQNEAQ (reference sequence). Deletions cut 2 bases from V and 2 bases from J, with 6 bases between. This CDR3 is CASSLLANTEAFF. The DNA for the CDR3 is TGTGCCAGCAGCTTATTGGCCAACACTGAAGCTTTCTTT.

V usage is TRBV25-1 and J usage is TRBJ1-4, with 7 bases fitting TRBD1. This CDR3 contains 13 residues. After removal of 7 bases from V and 7 bases from J, the junction contained 6 bases not matched to a gene. Germline V lookup: CDR1 MGHDK, CDR2 SYGVNS. The CDR3 bases are TGTGCCAGCACAGGGGGTGGAAGTGAAAAACTGTTTTTT. It translates to CASTGGGSEKLFF.

The CDR3 DNA reads as TGTGCCAGCAGCCAAGATTACTTAACACTCTCGAACACTGAAGCTTTCTTT. Protein product: CASSQDYLTLSNTEAFF. This chain joins TRBV14 and TRBJ1-1, with no clear D. Trimming left V 0 bases short and J 1 base short, with 15 bases between. The CDR3 sequence is 17 residues long. Germline V gene sequence: CDR1 SGHDN, CDR2 FVKESK.

This clone was observed a handful of times. The rearrangement joins TRBV18 to TRBJ1-3, with D tentatively TRBD1 (5 bases). Trimming cost V 6 bases and J 2 bases, with 23 bases left between them. The CDR3 extends over 18 amino acids. Germline V gene lookup returns CDR1 KGHSH and CDR2 LQKENI. The CDR3 sequence: CASSPGPRQGLTGNTIYF. Here the CDR3 DNA reads TGTGCCAGCTCCCCAGGGCCGCGCCAAGGGCTCACTGGAAACACCATATATTTT.

The rearrangement joins TRBV7-2 to TRBJ1-2; no clear D gene. V lost 1 base, J lost 8 bases, and 11 bases lay in between. Germline CDR1 reads SGHTA; CDR2 reads FQGNSA. The CDR3 extends over 13 amino acids. The CDR3 region is CASSLESGRGYTF. The CDR3 DNA reads as TGTGCCAGCAGCTTAGAGTCAGGAAGAGGCTACACCTTC.

This chain uses TRBV9 with TRBJ2-6; D possibly corresponds to TRBD2 (5 bases). CDR1 is SGDLS, CDR2 YYNGEE, per germline. The V gene lost 3 bases and the J gene lost 0 bases, with 16 bases spanning the gap. CDR3 length: 18 amino acids. Here the CDR3 DNA reads TGTGCCAGCAGCGGGTGGGAGAAGCGTCTCTCTGGGGCCAACGTCCTGACTTTC. It is translated as CASSGWEKRLSGANVLTF.

This clone turned up a few times. The J gene is TRBJ2-6, the V gene TRBV28; D is unclear. The V gene lost 4 bases and the J gene lost 9 bases, with 13 bases spanning the gap. The CDR3 has 14 amino acids. Germline V gene lookup returns CDR1 MDHEN and CDR2 SYDVKM. The CDR3 nucleotides are TGTGCCAGCAGTTCAAAGTCCCCGTTCAACGTCCTGACTTTC. Translation: CASSSKSPFNVLTF.

The chain employs TRBV19 and TRBJ1-2; 10 positions match TRBD1. The J segment lost 4 bases and the V segment lost 10 bases, leaving 12 bases of the junction unmatched. CDR1 LNHDA and CDR2 SQIVND come from the germline V gene (reference sequence). This CDR3 has 15 amino acids. CDR3: CATTPGQGLLYGYTF. In DNA, the CDR3 is TGTGCCACTACCCCGGGACAGGGGTTGCTCTATGGCTACACCTTC.

CDR3 loop: CASMGSRGDTQYF. The CDR3 DNA follows: TGTGCCAGCATGGGGTCTAGAGGAGATACGCAGTATTTT. The chain employs TRBV5-4 and TRBJ2-3, with D uncertain. The CDR3 covers 13 residues. V dropped 6 bases and J dropped 5 bases, with 13 bases sitting between them. Germline CDR1 reads SGHNT; CDR2 reads YYREEE (reference sequence).

By share, this clone ranks as medium-sized. This rearrangement joins TRBV19 to TRBJ2-1; 9 positions agree with TRBD2. The CDR3 length is 16 residues. Losses at the gene ends were 5 bases for V and 3 bases for J; bases not matched to a gene: 8. Looked up from germline, CDR1 is LNHDA and CDR2 is SQIVND (reference sequence). The CDR3 nucleotides read TGTGCCAGTAGTTTAGGAGGAGCGGGAGGCTACAATGAGCAGTTCTTC. It specifies CASSLGGAGGYNEQFF.

This clone was detected a few times. The rearrangement links TRBV19 to TRBJ1-4; D is possibly TRBD1 (6 bases). The CDR3 spans 14 residues. Trimming stripped 3 bases from V and 7 bases from J, with 12 bases between. In germline, CDR1 is LNHDA, CDR2 SQIVND (reference sequence). The CDR3 DNA reads as TGTGCCAGTAGTATCGGCCAGGGGACTGAAAAACTGTTTTTT. Residues: CASSIGQGTEKLFF.

This chain links TRBV6-1 with TRBJ1-3, with TRBD1 as a possible D gene (5 bases). The V end was cut by 4 bases, the J end by 4 bases, with 11 bases between. Germline V gene lookup returns CDR1 MNHNS and CDR2 SASEGT. The CDR3 is made up of 14 amino acids. The CDR3 nucleotides are TGTGCCAGCAGTGGGGACTACTCCGGAAACACCATATATTTT. This sequence encodes CASSGDYSGNTIYF.

This chain connects TRBV19 to TRBJ2-7, with 10 positions matching TRBD2. The CDR3 sequence is 15 residues long. CDR1 is LNHDA and CDR2 is SQIVND in the germline V gene (reference sequence). V shed 4 bases and J 4 bases; nucleotides not matched to a gene: 7. The CDR3 is CASSTSAGGWYEQYF. CDR3 coding DNA: TGTGCCAGTAGTACCTCAGCGGGAGGGTGGTACGAGCAGTACTTC.

Only a few counts were recorded for this clone. The V call is TRBV15, the J call TRBJ2-3; TRBD2 matches at 9 bases. The CDR3 sequence is 17 residues long. V trimming: 3 bases; J trimming: 2 bases; junction bases outside the gene matches: 9. CDR1 and CDR2 (germline): LNHNV, YYDKDF (reference sequence). Here the CDR3 reads CATSRSRSGRTTDTQYF. Written as DNA, the CDR3 is TGTGCCACCAGCAGGAGCCGAAGCGGGAGGACCACAGATACGCAGTATTTT.

V and J are TRBV7-7 and TRBJ2-3; D is unclear. V lost 2 bases and J lost 1, with 4 bases in between. The germline gives CDR1 SSHAT, CDR2 FNYEAQ (reference sequence). The CDR3 is made up of 13 amino acids. CDR3 coding DNA: TGTGCCAGCAGCTTACTCCGCACAGATACGCAGTATTTT. Translated, it gives CASSLLRTDTQYF.

This clone has a handful of counts. The CDR3 coding sequence is TGTGCCAGCAGCCGCCGGCCACTTCCGGGGAATGAGCAGTTCTTC. The encoded protein is CASSRRPLPGNEQFF. The chain links TRBV7-2 to TRBJ2-1; D is possibly TRBD2 (5 bases). V was trimmed by 5 bases and J by 7 bases, leaving 18 bases between them. The length of the CDR3 is 15 residues. The germline CDR1 and CDR2 sequences are SGHTA and FQGNSA.

This chain uses TRBV5-1 with TRBJ2-1, with 13 bases matching TRBD2. Germline-derived CDR1 and CDR2 are SGHRS and YFSETQ. The CDR3 is 17 residues long. The trim removed 2 bases at V and 8 bases at J, leaving 10 bases unmatched. CDR3 sequence reads: CASSLAPGLAGQYEQFF. The CDR3, as DNA: TGCGCCAGCAGCTTAGCTCCGGGACTAGCGGGACAGTATGAGCAGTTCTTC.

Only a few counts were recorded for this clone. This sequence joins TRBV5-1 and TRBJ1-2, with a tentative D call TRBD1 (5 bases). Between the trimmed V and J ends, which lost 2 bases and 0 bases, there was a span of 8 bases. CDR3 length equals 14 residues. Germline CDR1 reads SGHRS; CDR2 reads YFSETQ. CDR3 region: CASSFDSANYGYTF. The CDR3 DNA follows: TGCGCCAGCAGCTTCGACAGCGCTAACTATGGCTACACCTTC.

This clone was counted once. This chain uses TRBV6-1 with TRBJ1-1, with 7 bases identical to TRBD1. V shed 8 bases, J shed 8 bases, and the junction held 11 bases outside the gene matches. Germline values: CDR1 MNHNS, CDR2 SASEGT. The CDR3 sequence is 13 residues long. CDR3 sequence: CASVAQGVIEAFF. The DNA of the CDR3 is TGTGCCAGCGTTGCCCAGGGGGTTATCGAAGCTTTCTTT.